The entry below gives a single T cell receptor beta chain sequence along with its context. As yet, its antigen is unknown. Trimming took off 5 bases at V and 3 bases at J, with 8 bases between the two ends. Per germline, CDR1 SNHLY and CDR2 FYNNEI. This CDR3 has 13 amino acids. Unique molecular identifiers were affixed to discrete cDNA molecules within the library. Each CDR3 protein gets one entry after TCRdb re-called the RACE reads with MiXCR. The sample lists 180,000 or so distinct CDR3 sequences; approximately 31% were seen once. This record belongs to a study of human T cells and chemical hapten exposure. The sample's time point: pre-sensitization, week 0. Indicated treatment: therapeutic diphenylcyclopropenone sensitization with weekly scalp DPC. Samples of blood were obtained prior to the application of each patch test. Unseparated into fractions, whole blood served as the source from which total RNA was extracted.

General study findings and limits: Relative to controls, expanded TCRs formed significantly more large CDR3 similarity clusters.

The chain is built from TRBV2 and TRBJ1-5; no clear D gene. The TCR originated in a woman in her 30s with alopecia areata. Some clones in this sample may be carry-over from other donors' samples. This specimen consisted of whole blood, obtained in connection with sensitization to the hapten diphenylcyclopropenone (DPC). CDR3 protein: CASSPGNNQPQHF. In DNA, the CDR3 is TGTGCCAGCAGTCCAGGAAACAATCAGCCCCAGCATTTT.